The rows below give T cell receptor beta chains drawn from one sample of a study of shared T cell receptors in the human thymus. Some clones are missing from TCRdb's copy, which holds only in-frame ones; the method was immunoSEQ multiplex PCR. The sample has about 610,000 clones, roughly 90% seen once; the top ten hold around 0.0099%. These sequences were also reported in another study, on human thymus T cells.

Material for sequencing was thymocytes. Source of these receptors: a boy less than two years old with a congenital heart defect. Each CDR3 is given with its conserved first and last residue. Size values are once, few and many counts, or a class for expanded clones, and some rows have none.

V	J	size	CDR3
TRBV27	TRBJ2-7	once	CATADYFSYEQYF
TRBV29-1	TRBJ2-1	-	CSEREVDPNPTYNEQFF
TRBV12-5	TRBJ2-3	-	CASGSKVGGPTDTQYF
TRBV21-1	TRBJ2-7	-	CASSASGRAWIAQYF
TRBV25-1	TRBJ2-1	few	CASRSGLSQFF
TRBV7-2	TRBJ1-2	-	CASSFPGQGSSGYTF
TRBV6-5	TRBJ1-2	-	CASSSLLQGLACTF
TRBV10-3	TRBJ2-5	-	CAISEGRRLNFRQETQYF
TRBV7-9	-	-	CASSLRTSGRGSYEQYF
TRBV4-1	TRBJ2-3	-	CASSPWTSGRADTQYF
TRBV7-3	TRBJ2-7	few	CASSLDRVGKYEQYF
TRBV7-9	TRBJ2-2	few	CASSLPGAGELFF
TRBV5-1	TRBJ1-2	once	CASSPTNYGYTF
TRBV9	TRBJ2-5	-	CASSNPPGGETQYF
TRBV9	TRBJ1-2	-	CASSVGEGGTGWSGYTF
TRBV30	TRBJ2-4	-	CAWSVPPPDNPAKNIQYF
TRBV5-1	TRBJ2-1	once	CASSLFPSGEYNEQFF
TRBV27	TRBJ2-2	once	CASSFGGQGYTGELFF
TRBV10-3	TRBJ2-2	-	CAISRDSFTGELFF
TRBV11-2	TRBJ2-1	-	CASSLEFAGESYNEQFF
TRBV25-1	TRBJ2-1	few	CASSSCGAGGHLNEQFF
TRBV2	TRBJ1-4	-	CAAKGEKLFF
TRBV27	TRBJ2-5	-	CASSLKRTGALGETQYF
TRBV28	TRBJ2-7	-	CASSPFFRGPSLRAMQYF
TRBV6-6	TRBJ2-7	few	CASSYRGAAYEQYF
TRBV2	TRBJ2-3	-	CASSDLPIRLTAGGPPDTQYF
TRBV4-3	TRBJ2-2	-	CASSQEGVAGVLGELFF
TRBV5-1	TRBJ2-1	-	CASRWASGSDEQFF
TRBV4-3	TRBJ2-2	-	CASSPTPGKDTGELFF
TRBV6-1	TRBJ1-3	few	CASSRSAGNTIYF
TRBV5-1	TRBJ2-3	-	CASSLGSGRGTDTQYF
TRBV15	TRBJ2-7	-	CATSPDRNSYEQYF
TRBV27	TRBJ2-3	-	CASSPGAGDTQYF
TRBV7-2	TRBJ2-7	-	CASSWGGGVISYEQYF
TRBV28	TRBJ2-7	-	CASSHVIGTGRISYEQYF
TRBV19	TRBJ1-5	-	CASRGDRVDGNQPQHF
TRBV11-3	TRBJ2-7	-	CASSSLGGANEQYF
TRBV10-2	TRBJ2-6	-	CASGPSGLVSGANVLTF
TRBV27	TRBJ1-4	-	CASSRGDGRGFEKLFF
TRBV18	TRBJ2-7	-	CASSILPGGYEQYF
TRBV6-4	TRBJ2-1	-	CASRGLAGEQFF
TRBV11-2	TRBJ1-6	-	CASSLTYTGTGGNSPLHF
TRBV19	TRBJ2-1	-	CASSPPAAVGGLSYNEQFF
TRBV4-3	TRBJ1-5	-	CASSQEGGNQPQHF
TRBV18	TRBJ2-7	-	CASSPAQGGAYEQYF
TRBV27	TRBJ1-2	-	CASSLTPQRGGNYGYTF
TRBV10-1	TRBJ1-5	-	CASSPGPNQPQHF
TRBV4-3	TRBJ1-1	once	CASSQGSDRVQPEAFF
TRBV21-1	TRBJ2-7	-	CASSKARRTGVSGSEGFYEQYF
TRBV6-5	TRBJ1-4	-	CASSYSPGQGDEKLFF